This T cell receptor (beta chain) is from a study of CXCR3-negative and CXCR3-positive naive CD8 T cells (dated by TCRdb to between 2019 and 2020). About the full investigation: In total, 120 million to 150 million TRB reads were obtained, which works out to roughly 1.5 +/- 0.3 million reads per library. Data from fewer than 12 donors, pooled across two independent experiments, went into the diversity and physicochemical repertoire analyses. TRBV-TRBJ cluster analysis included naive subsets from about 5 donors and memory cells from 3 donors.

For CDR1 and CDR2, the germline V gene lists SQVTM and ANQGSEA. The CDR3 contains 13 residues, cysteine and phenylalanine counted. The coding DNA is unavailable. Points on this clonotype: It has no known antigen specificity.

For each CD8+ T cell subset, flow sorting was done in triplicate, and about 300,000 cells per subset went directly into RLT lysis buffer. To keep memory contaminants out, a stringent definition of naive CD8+ T cells was applied: CD45RO-CCR7+CD27+CD95-. Standard density gradient centrifugation was used to isolate peripheral blood mononuclear cells from buffy coats. Naive CXCR3-negative and CXCR3-positive CD8+ T cells were flow-sorted using a FACSAria III. An RNeasy Mini Kit was used to extract total RNA from the sorted cells. What the work shows at the level of the full study, not this receptor alone: Because CXCR3 expression was partially decreased after cryopreservation, freshly isolated PBMCs were used for most assays. Compared with CXCR3-negative naive cells, CXCR3-positive naive cells had TRB CDR3s with higher hydrophobicity (lower Kidera factor 4), lower energy, and higher strength and volume indices. Both naive subsets had comparably high repertoire diversity, while memory CD8+ T cells had much lower repertoire diversity. Because surface CD5, which is linked to self-reactivity in mice, was comparable between the naive subsets, TCR interaction strength was also inferred from TRB CDR3 physicochemical properties. TRBV-TRBJ usage was similar between naive CXCR3-negative and CXCR3-positive cells from the same donor, while memory cells showed distinct patterns.

The listed sequencing device is NextSeq 550. The Human TCR Profiling Kit (MiLaboratory) was used to make UMI-labeled 5' RACE TRB cDNA libraries. cDNA synthesis used the entire amount of extracted RNA, and PCR amplification then used the entire amount of cDNA produced. Libraries were prepared in parallel with an identical number of PCR cycles. As for the original processing: About 53,000 +/- 9,400 unique UMI-labeled TRB cDNA molecules per library were extracted with MIGEC and MiXCR, with at least two reads per UMI required. On average, each library contained approximately 40,000 +/- 10,000 functional in-frame TRB CDR3 nucleotide clonotypes without stop codons. After each sample was downsampled to 5000 UMI-labeled TRB molecules, VDJtools was used to calculate diversity metrics such as normalized Shannon-Wiener and Chao1. VDJtools computed clonotype-size-weighted physicochemical properties of the central five CDR3 residues: interaction energy, strength, volume and Kidera factor 4. Based on TCRdb reprocessing of the reads, there is one entry per CDR3 protein sequence, and DNA is missing. For this entry, the V and J calls and clone size follow TCRdb and not the study's own pipeline. The data table for this sample lists tens of thousands of distinct CDR3 sequences. The ten largest clonotypes hold roughly 4.4% of the sample.

The specimen was naive CXCR3+ CD8+ T cells from blood. In the paper's terms, the cell subset or site label means: CD45RO-CCR7+CD27+CD95- naive CD8+ T cells expressing CXCR3 (TNR3+). The sequence came from a human donor in good health. Some clones in this sample may be carry-over from other donors' samples. The sequence is built from TRBV29-1 and TRBJ2-7; the D call from TCRdb, TRBD2, cannot be confirmed without DNA. The CDR3 reads as follows: CSVVGGLAGEQYF.